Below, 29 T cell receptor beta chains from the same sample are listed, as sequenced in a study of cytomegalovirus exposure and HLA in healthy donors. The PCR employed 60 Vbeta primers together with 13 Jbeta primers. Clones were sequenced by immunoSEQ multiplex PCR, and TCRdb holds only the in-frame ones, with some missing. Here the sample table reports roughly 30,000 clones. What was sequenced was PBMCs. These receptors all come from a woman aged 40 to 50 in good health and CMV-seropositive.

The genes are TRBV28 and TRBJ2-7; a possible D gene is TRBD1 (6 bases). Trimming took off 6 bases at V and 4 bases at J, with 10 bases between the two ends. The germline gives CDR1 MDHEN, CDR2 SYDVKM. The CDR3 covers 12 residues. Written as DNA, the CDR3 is TGTGCCAGCAGGCGGACAGTTTACGAGCAGTACTTC. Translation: CASRRTVYEQYF.

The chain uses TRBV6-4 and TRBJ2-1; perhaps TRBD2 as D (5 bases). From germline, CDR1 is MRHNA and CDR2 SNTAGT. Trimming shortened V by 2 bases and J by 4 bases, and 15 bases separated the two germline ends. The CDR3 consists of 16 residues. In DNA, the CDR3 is TGTGCCAGCAGTGACAAGCTACGGGAAAGGTACAATGAGCAGTTCTTC. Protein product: CASSDKLRERYNEQFF.

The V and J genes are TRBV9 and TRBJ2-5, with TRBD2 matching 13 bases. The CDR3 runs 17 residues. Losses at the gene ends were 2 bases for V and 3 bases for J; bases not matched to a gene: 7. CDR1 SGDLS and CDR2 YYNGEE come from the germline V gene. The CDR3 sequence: CASSVEGTSGTEETQYF. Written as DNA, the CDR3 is TGTGCCAGCAGCGTTGAGGGGACTAGCGGGACGGAAGAGACCCAGTACTTC.

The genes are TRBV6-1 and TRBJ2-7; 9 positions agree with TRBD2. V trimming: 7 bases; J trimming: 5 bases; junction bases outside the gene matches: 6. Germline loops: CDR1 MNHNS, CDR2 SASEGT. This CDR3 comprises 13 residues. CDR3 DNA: TGTGCCAGCACACGGGGACTAGCCAACGAGCAGTACTTC. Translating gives CASTRGLANEQYF.

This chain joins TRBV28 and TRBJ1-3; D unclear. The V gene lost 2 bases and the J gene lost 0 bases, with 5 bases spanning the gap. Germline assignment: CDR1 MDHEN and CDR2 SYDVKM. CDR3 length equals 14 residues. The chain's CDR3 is CASSLSGSGNTIYF. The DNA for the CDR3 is TGTGCCAGCAGTTTAAGCGGCTCTGGAAACACCATATATTTT.

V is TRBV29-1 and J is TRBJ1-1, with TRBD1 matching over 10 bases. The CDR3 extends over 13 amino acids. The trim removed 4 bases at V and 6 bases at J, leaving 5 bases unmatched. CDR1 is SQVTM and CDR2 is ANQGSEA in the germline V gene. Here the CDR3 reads CSVVPGTGAEAFF. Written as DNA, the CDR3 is TGCAGCGTTGTGCCCGGGACAGGGGCTGAAGCTTTCTTT. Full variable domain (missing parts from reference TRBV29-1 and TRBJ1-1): SAVISQKPSRDICQRGTSLTIQCQVDSQVTMMFWYRQQPGQSLTLIATANQGSEATYESGFVIDKFPISRPNLTFSTLTVSNMSPEDSSIYLCSVVPGTGAEAFFGQGTRLTVV.

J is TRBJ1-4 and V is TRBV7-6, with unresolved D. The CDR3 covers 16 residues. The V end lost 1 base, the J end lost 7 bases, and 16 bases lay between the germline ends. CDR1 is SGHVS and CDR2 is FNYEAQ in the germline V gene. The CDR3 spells CASSLGGNRGSEKLFF. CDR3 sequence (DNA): TGTGCCAGCAGCTTAGGAGGGAATCGAGGTAGTGAAAAACTGTTTTTT.

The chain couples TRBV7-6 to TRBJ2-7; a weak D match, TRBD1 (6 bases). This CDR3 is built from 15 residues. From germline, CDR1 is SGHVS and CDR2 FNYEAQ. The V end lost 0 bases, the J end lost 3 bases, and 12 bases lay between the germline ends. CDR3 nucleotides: TGTGCCAGCAGCTTAGCGGGGGCGGCGGGCTACGAGCAGTACTTC. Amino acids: CASSLAGAAGYEQYF.

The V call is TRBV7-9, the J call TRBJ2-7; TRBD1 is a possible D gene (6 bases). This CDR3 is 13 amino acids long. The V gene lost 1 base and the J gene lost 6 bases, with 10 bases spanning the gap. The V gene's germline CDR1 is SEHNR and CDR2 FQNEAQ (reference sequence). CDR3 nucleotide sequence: TGTGCCAGCAGCTTAGGTCAGGGGCGCGAGCAGTACTTC. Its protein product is CASSLGQGREQYF.

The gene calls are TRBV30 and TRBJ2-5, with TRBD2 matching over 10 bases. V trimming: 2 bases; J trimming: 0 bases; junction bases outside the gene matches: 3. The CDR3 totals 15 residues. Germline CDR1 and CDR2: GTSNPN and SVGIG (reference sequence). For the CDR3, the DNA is TGTGCCTGGAGTAGGCTAGCGGGAGACCAAGAGACCCAGTACTTC. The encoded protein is CAWSRLAGDQETQYF.

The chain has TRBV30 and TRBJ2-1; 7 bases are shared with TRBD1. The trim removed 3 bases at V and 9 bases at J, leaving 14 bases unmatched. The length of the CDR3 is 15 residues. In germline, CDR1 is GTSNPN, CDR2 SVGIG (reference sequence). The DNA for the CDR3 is TGTGCCTGGAGCGGACAGGACATCCGCACTGGTGAGCAGTTCTTC. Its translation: CAWSGQDIRTGEQFF.

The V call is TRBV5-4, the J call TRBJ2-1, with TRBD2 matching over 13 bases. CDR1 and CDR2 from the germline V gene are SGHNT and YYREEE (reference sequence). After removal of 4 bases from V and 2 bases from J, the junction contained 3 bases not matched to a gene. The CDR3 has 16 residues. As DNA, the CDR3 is TGTGCCAGCAGCGGGGGGACTAGCGGGGCCTACAATGAGCAGTTCTTC. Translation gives CASSGGTSGAYNEQFF.

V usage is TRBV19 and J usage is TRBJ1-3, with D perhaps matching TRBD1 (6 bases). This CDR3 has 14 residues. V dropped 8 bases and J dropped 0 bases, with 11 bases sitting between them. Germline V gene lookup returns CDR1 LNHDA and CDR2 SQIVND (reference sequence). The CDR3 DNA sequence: TGTGCCAGTTCCGGACAGCGCTCTGGAAACACCATATATTTT. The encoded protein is CASSGQRSGNTIYF.

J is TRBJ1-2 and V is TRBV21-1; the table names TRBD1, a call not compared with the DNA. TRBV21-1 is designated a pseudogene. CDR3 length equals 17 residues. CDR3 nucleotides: TGTGCCAGCCCCAAAGAGGGGGGCACAGGGGGCAGGTATGGCTACACCTTC. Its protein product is CASPKEGGTGGRYGYTF.

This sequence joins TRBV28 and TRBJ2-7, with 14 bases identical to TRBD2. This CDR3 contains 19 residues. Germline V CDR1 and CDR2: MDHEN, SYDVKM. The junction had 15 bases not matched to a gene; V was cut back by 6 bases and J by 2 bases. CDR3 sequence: CASSPIPGLAGDGAYEQYF. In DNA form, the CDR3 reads TGTGCCAGCAGCCCCATTCCGGGACTAGCGGGAGACGGGGCCTACGAGCAGTACTTC.

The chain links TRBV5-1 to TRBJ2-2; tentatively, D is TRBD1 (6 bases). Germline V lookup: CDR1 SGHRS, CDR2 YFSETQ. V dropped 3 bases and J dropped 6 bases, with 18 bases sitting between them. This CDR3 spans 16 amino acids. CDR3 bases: TGCGCCAGCAGCTCACAACAGGGTTTGCGTGCCGGGGAGCTGTTTTTT. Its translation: CASSSQQGLRAGELFF.

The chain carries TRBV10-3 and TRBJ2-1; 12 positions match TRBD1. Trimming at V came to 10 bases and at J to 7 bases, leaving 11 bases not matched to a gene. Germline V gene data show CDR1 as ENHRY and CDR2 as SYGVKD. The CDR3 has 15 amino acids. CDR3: CASTPGQGAKNEQFF. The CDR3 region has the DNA TGTGCCAGTACACCGGGACAGGGGGCGAAGAATGAGCAGTTCTTC.

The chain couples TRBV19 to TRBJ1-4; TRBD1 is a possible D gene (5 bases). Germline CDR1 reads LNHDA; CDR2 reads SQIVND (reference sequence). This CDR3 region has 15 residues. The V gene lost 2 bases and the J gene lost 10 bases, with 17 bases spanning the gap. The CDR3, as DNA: TGTGCCAGTAGTATACGGGACGGGAGTTTGGGAAAACTGTTTTTT. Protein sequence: CASSIRDGSLGKLFF.

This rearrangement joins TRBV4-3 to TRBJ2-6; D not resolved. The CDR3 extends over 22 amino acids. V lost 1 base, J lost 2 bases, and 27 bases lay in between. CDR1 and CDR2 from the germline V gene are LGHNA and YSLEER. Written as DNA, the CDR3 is TGCGCCAGCAGCCAAGTCTACTCTGTAAACCACCCGCTCCCTACTGGGGCCAACGTCCTGACTTTC. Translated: CASSQVYSVNHPLPTGANVLTF.

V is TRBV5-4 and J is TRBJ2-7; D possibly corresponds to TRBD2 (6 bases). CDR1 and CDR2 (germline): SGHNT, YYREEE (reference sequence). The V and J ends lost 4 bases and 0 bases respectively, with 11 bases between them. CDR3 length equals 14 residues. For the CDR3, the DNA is TGTGCCAGCAGCGTGGACGGGAGCTCCTACGAGCAGTACTTC. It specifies CASSVDGSSYEQYF. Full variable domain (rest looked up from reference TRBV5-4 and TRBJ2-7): ETGVTQSPTHLIKTRGQQVTLRCSSQSGHNTVSWYQQALGQGPQFIFQYYREEENGRGNFPPRFSGLQFPNYSSELNVNALELDDSALYLCASSVDGSSYEQYFGPGTRLTVT.

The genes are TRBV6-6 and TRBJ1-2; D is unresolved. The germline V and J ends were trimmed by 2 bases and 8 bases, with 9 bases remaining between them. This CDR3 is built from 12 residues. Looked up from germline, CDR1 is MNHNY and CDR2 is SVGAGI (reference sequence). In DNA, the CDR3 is TGTGCCAGCAGTTACGGCCCTGCAGGCTACACCTTC. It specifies CASSYGPAGYTF.

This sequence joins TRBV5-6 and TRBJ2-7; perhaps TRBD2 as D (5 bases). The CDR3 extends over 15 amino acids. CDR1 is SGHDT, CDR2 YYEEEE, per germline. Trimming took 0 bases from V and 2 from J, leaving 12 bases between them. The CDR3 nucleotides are TGTGCCAGCAGCTTGGTTTCACGTAGCGCCTACGAGCAGTACTTC. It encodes CASSLVSRSAYEQYF.

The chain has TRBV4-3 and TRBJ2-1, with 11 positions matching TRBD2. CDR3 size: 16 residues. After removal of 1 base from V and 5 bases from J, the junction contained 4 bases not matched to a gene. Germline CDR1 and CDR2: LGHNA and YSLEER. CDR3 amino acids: CASSQAPGLADNEQFF. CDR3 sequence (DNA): TGCGCCAGCAGCCAAGCTCCGGGACTAGCGGACAATGAGCAGTTCTTC.

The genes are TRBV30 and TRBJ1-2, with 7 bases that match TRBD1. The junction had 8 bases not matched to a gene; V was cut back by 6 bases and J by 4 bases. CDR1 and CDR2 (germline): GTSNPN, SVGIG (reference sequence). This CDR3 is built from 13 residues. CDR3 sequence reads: CACASQGIYGYTF. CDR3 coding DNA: TGTGCCTGTGCGTCACAGGGGATCTATGGCTACACCTTC.

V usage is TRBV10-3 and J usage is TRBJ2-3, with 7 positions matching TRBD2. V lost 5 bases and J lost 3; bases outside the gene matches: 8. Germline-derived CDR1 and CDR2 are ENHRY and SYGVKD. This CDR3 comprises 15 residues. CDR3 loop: CAISTSVSGTDTQYF. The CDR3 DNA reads TGTGCCATCAGTACTAGCGTTTCGGGGACAGATACGCAGTATTTT.

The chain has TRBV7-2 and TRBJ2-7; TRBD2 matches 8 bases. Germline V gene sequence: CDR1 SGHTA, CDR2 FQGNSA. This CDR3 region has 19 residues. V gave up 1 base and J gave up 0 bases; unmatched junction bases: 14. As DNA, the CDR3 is TGTGCCAGCAGCTTAGGCCCCCCGGGGACTAGTGGAAGCTCCTACGAGCAGTACTTC. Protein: CASSLGPPGTSGSSYEQYF.

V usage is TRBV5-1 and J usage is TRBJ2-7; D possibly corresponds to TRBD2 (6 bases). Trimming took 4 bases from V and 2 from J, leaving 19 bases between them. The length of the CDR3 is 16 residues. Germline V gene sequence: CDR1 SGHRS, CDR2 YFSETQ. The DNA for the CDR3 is TGCGCCAGCAGCCCCTATCCGGGACTTCTAACCTACGAGCAGTACTTC. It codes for CASSPYPGLLTYEQYF.

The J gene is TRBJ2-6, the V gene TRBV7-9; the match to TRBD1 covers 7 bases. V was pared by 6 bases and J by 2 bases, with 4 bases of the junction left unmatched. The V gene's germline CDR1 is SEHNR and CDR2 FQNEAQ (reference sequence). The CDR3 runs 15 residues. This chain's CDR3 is CASRKQGTGANVLTF. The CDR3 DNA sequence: TGTGCCAGCAGAAAACAGGGGACTGGGGCCAACGTCCTGACTTTC.

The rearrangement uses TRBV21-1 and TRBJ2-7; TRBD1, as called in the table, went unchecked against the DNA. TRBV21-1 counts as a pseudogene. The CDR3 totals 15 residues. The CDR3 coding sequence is TGTGCCAGCAGCAAAGCGACAGAGCTTGCCTACGAGCAGTACTTC. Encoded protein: CASSKATELAYEQYF.